Given below is one T cell receptor beta chain in context. As yet, its antigen is unknown. The sample is drawn from a study of cytotoxic CD8 clonotypes in ibrutinib-treated CLL. About the study: There were roughly 12 relapsed/refractory patients and 15 treatment-naive patients, and around 17 were IGHV unmutated.

V shed 2 bases and J shed 3 bases, with 13 bases lying between them. The CDR3 is made up of 15 amino acids. Germline loops: CDR1 LNHDA, CDR2 SQIVND (reference sequence). General study points: Contraction or stability on treatment was seen for public clonotypes, which were uncommon.

The protocol was immunoSEQ multiplex PCR, while the TCRdb copy is restricted to in-frame clones and leaves out a portion. The sample yields 130,000 or so clones, roughly 88% seen once. This clonotype originated in a human donor with chronic lymphocytic leukemia. This chain links TRBV19 with TRBJ2-5, with D tentatively TRBD1 (5 bases). Sequenced material: PBMCs, taken after 24 months of ibrutinib treatment. CDR3 loop: CASSIRRQIEETQYF. For the CDR3, the DNA is TGTGCCAGTAGTATAAGGAGACAGATAGAAGAGACCCAGTACTTC.